In its sample, the clone carrying this TCR beta chain was seen once. Its target is not known. The sample belongs to a study of OX40 agonist ivuxolimab in advanced cancers. In the study overall: Patients were roughly 83% male with ages about 20 to 79, mean 60.

The table came from immunoSEQ multiplex PCR; TCRdb's copy has only in-frame clones and leaves some out. The sample holds 75,000 to 95,000 clones, around nine tenths seen once. Study-wide findings and caveats: With doses of 0.1-3.0 mg/kg, partial responders showed among the lowest clonal expansion.

The receptor was derived from an adult with an advanced solid tumor such as melanoma, head and neck, liver or kidney cancer. The sequencing used CD4+ or CD8+ T cells sorted from blood, collected in a trial of the OX40 agonist ivuxolimab.

The CDR3 region is CASSQAADYSYEQYF. DNA of the CDR3: TGTGCCAGCAGCCAAGCGGCCGACTACTCCTACGAGCAGTACTTC. The chain recombines TRBV4-2 with TRBJ2-7, with a possible D match to TRBD2 (5 bases). This CDR3 region has 15 residues. Germline CDR1 LGHNA, CDR2 YNFKEQ. V was cut by 1 base and J by 0 bases, with 10 bases left in between.